The source of this TCR beta chain is a study of spatial heterogeneity in lung cancer. Study-wide context: Alpha-chain sequences were consistently detected less often than beta-chain sequences. Counts of TCR transcripts in tumor regions tracked strongly with a T cell module score that came from matched bulk RNA-seq.

Whole-study findings and limits: How many expanded intratumoral alpha and beta TCRs were present tracked the tumor mutation count, which was a count of nonsynonymous mutations.

This clonotype was counted ten times or more. The antigen is undetermined. In a library made to pick up alpha chains, this beta chain is a stray read with a size that means little. The time point here: sample taken at primary tumor resection. The donors, 70 or so patients with untreated early-stage non-small cell lung cancer, provided the samples. The authors sequenced whole RNA from tumor, nontumor lung or frozen PBMC without sorting. The length of the CDR3 is 17 residues. Germline V gives CDR1 GTSNPN, CDR2 SVGIG (reference sequence). V lost 4 bases and J lost 3; bases outside the gene matches: 10. One entry per CDR3 protein results from TCRdb running MiXCR on the 5' RACE reads. The sample contains roughly 15,000 distinct CDR3 sequences, 4.7% of which appear only once.

The material was lung tumor tissue, obtained at surgery. This TCR derives from a female donor with early-stage non-small cell lung cancer. The V gene is TRBV30, the J gene TRBJ2-6; TRBD1 aligns across 9 bases. The CDR3 DNA follows: TGTGCCTGGACCAAAAAACAGGGGGCCGTTGGGGCCAACGTCCTGACTTTC. Translation: CAWTKKQGAVGANVLTF.